This TCR beta chain was recorded in a study of blood T cells in healthy people across ages. Study outcomes and limitations: Researchers judged that diversity estimates from one million T cells fell short of true values.

V was shortened by 7 bases and J by 3 bases, with 12 bases between the two germline ends. There are 13 residues in the CDR3. A second 7 to 11 cycle PCR used barcoded and J-beta primers. The authors tagged each cDNA molecule using a template-switch adaptor with 12 random nucleotides. TCRdb reprocessed the 5' RACE reads with MiXCR, giving one entry per CDR3 protein. This table holds about 1.6 million distinct CDR3 sequences, 30% to 40% found once. This clonotype has a handful of counts. What it binds is not known. Individuals who donated were healthy Caucasians from Russia aged about 6 to 100. The genes are TRBV12-3 or TRBV12-4 and TRBJ2-5; tentative D call: TRBD2 (5 bases). The sequenced material came from blood. This TCR came from a woman aged 25 to 39 in good health. CDR3 protein: CASTPGLEETQYF. The CDR3 DNA follows: TGTGCCAGCACCCCGGGGTTGGAAGAGACCCAGTACTTC.